Below are 10 T cell receptor beta chains sequenced from a single sample in a study of human T cells and chemical hapten exposure. In TCRdb, the RACE reads were re-called with MiXCR into one record per CDR3 protein. The table lists about 180,000 distinct CDR3 sequences, just under 30% of them singletons. Stated time point: pre-sensitization, week 0. Treatment defined: therapeutic diphenylcyclopropenone sensitization with weekly scalp DPC. The sequenced sample was whole blood, obtained in connection with sensitization to the hapten diphenylcyclopropenone (DPC). Receptors originate from a woman in her twenties or thirties with alopecia areata. Some clones in this sample may be carry-over from other donors' samples.

The rearrangement uses TRBV9 and TRBJ1-5, with D possibly being TRBD1 (5 bases). V was trimmed by 7 bases and J by 4 bases, leaving 15 bases between them. This CDR3 has 14 amino acids. Germline loops: CDR1 SGDLS, CDR2 YYNGEE. CDR3 coding DNA: TGTGCCAGCGGGGAGGGGCCGGGGAATCAGCCCCAGCATTTT. Its protein product is CASGEGPGNQPQHF.

The CDR3 DNA reads TGTGCCAGCAGTTATACAGGGTCCTCTGGAAACACCATATATTTT. It is translated as CASSYTGSSGNTIYF. The rearrangement uses TRBV6-5 and TRBJ1-3; TRBD1 is a possible D gene (6 bases). The V and J ends lost 3 bases and 0 bases respectively, with 9 bases between them. The CDR3 is made up of 15 amino acids. CDR1 and CDR2 from the germline V gene are MNHEY and SVGAGI.

The V call is TRBV5-1, the J call TRBJ2-1; TRBD2 aligns across 10 bases. CDR1 and CDR2 from the germline V gene are SGHRS and YFSETQ. Unmatched junction bases numbered 10, after V lost 9 bases and J lost 4 bases. The CDR3 is 15 amino acids. The CDR3 DNA reads TGCGCCACCAACCTCCTAGCGGGAGTTTACAATGAGCAGTTCTTC. Translating it yields CATNLLAGVYNEQFF.

This clonotype was found a few times. The V call is TRBV29-1, the J call TRBJ1-5, with D possibly TRBD1 on 6 matching bases. Looked up from germline, CDR1 is SQVTM and CDR2 is ANQGSEA. CDR3 length: 12 residues. V was trimmed by 4 bases and J by 9 bases, leaving 13 bases between them. CDR3 sequence reads: CSVGGGAGPQHF. DNA for the CDR3: TGCAGCGTTGGTGGGGGGGCAGGGCCCCAGCATTTT.

The chain employs TRBV9 and TRBJ2-7; 7 nucleotides match TRBD2. The ends lost 4 bases at V and 6 bases at J; junction bases unmatched: 4. The germline V gene has CDR1 SGDLS and CDR2 YYNGEE. The CDR3 consists of 12 residues. DNA for the CDR3: TGTGCCAGCAGCTACCCGGGGGGCGAGCAGTACTTC. It is translated as CASSYPGGEQYF.

Many counts were recorded for this clonotype. The gene calls are TRBV12-3 or TRBV12-4 and TRBJ1-5, with TRBD1 matching 7 bases. The CDR3 sequence is 14 residues long. Trimming at V came to 6 bases and at J to 5 bases, leaving 7 bases not matched to a gene. The CDR3 protein is CASSVGQDYQPQHF. The CDR3 DNA follows: TGTGCCAGCAGCGTCGGACAGGATTATCAGCCCCAGCATTTT.

The sample holds a few counts of this clonotype. The rearrangement joins TRBV18 to TRBJ2-3; no clear D gene. Trimming cost V 3 bases and J 0 bases, with 10 bases left between them. This CDR3 contains 15 residues. Germline V gene sequence: CDR1 KGHSH, CDR2 LQKENI. CDR3 sequence reads: CASSPWAASTDTQYF. CDR3 sequence (DNA): TGTGCCAGCTCACCCTGGGCGGCTAGCACAGATACGCAGTATTTT.

The rearrangement uses TRBV20-1 and TRBJ1-4, with 11 bases fitting TRBD1. The germline CDR1 and CDR2 sequences are DFQATT and SNEGSKA (reference sequence). V shed 0 bases and J 6 bases; nucleotides not matched to a gene: 12. The CDR3 consists of 18 residues. CDR3 amino acids: CSAREGQGASMPHEKLFF. CDR3 in DNA: TGCAGTGCTAGAGAAGGACAGGGGGCATCGATGCCACATGAAAAACTGTTTTTT.

This clonotype came up a few times. The J gene is TRBJ2-7, the V gene TRBV28, with no clear D. This CDR3 has 12 residues. Trimming took 5 bases from V and 9 from J, leaving 14 bases between them. The germline V gene encodes CDR1 MDHEN and CDR2 SYDVKM. The CDR3 region has the DNA TGTGCCAGCAGTCCCCAGCCCCCCGGGCAGTACTTC. Protein: CASSPQPPGQYF. Combining the CDR3 with reference TRBV28 and TRBJ2-7 gives the whole variable domain DVKVTQSSRYLVKRTGEKVFLECVQDMDHENMFWYRQDPGLGLRLIYFSYDVKMKEKGDIPEGYSVSREKKERFSLILESASTNQTSMYLCASSPQPPGQYFGPGTRLTVT.

This clonotype was seen a few times. The chain couples TRBV11-1 to TRBJ2-2, with D hard to call. The CDR3 is 16 amino acids. Germline loops: CDR1 SGHAT, CDR2 FQDESV (reference sequence). Between the trimmed V and J ends, which lost 4 bases and 4 bases, there was a span of 16 bases. CDR3 residues: CASSYGIGLGTGELFF. In DNA form, the CDR3 reads TGTGCCAGCAGCTATGGTATTGGGCTGGGCACCGGGGAGCTGTTTTTT.